Included here is one TCR beta chain sequence, with context. Profiled with immunoSEQ multiplex PCR; TCRdb holds only in-frame clones, not every one. Of about 88,000 clones in the sample, 80% to 90% were seen once. This record comes from a study of blood T cell repertoires in COVID-19. CDR1 MNHEY and CDR2 SMNVEV come from the germline V gene (reference sequence). The CDR3 runs 14 residues. Trimming pared 4 bases from V and 0 bases from J, leaving 7 bases between. V usage is TRBV27 and J usage is TRBJ1-3; D is perhaps TRBD1 (6 bases). This clonotype was sampled from a woman aged 80 or over with active COVID-19. The sample taken for sequencing was peripheral blood. The CDR3 nucleotides read TGTGCCAGCAGTTCACAGGGCTCTGGAAACACCATATATTTT. As protein: CASSSQGSGNTIYF.